This T cell receptor (beta chain) appears in the sequencing data of a study of shared clonotypes between healthy human individuals. Study-wide context: Donors, aged 18 to 49, were a couple of women and a few men.

Overall study results and limits: Only a few donors were included, so the genetic and exposure-history diversity represented was limited.

Donors comprised healthy HIV-negative adults lacking recent acute infections or vaccinations. As for this clone: What it binds is not known. Compared with germline, one end of the junction differs, possibly owing to a read error.

Several immunoSEQ 96-well plates shared each subset's DNA, each plate a replicate. The table came from immunoSEQ multiplex PCR; TCRdb's copy has only in-frame clones and leaves some out. The data contain 530,000 or so clones, about 79% of them singletons. The sample taken for sequencing was PBMCs. This sequence was found in a woman in her thirties or forties in good health. Some clones in this sample may be carry-over from other donors' samples.

Here the CDR3 reads CASSLSDTEVSYEQYF. The CDR3 nucleotides are TGTGCTAGCAGCTTAAGTGATACAGAGGTCTCCTACGAGCAGTACTTC. The V call is TRBV7-7, the J call TRBJ2-7; no reliable D call. Germline V gives CDR1 SSHAT, CDR2 FNYEAQ (reference sequence). The CDR3 is 16 residues long.